This T cell receptor beta chain comes out of a study of blood T cell repertoires in COVID-19. Study overall: PBMCs, B-cell-depleted T cells, or T cells were the source of the cDNA or gDNA that made up the material.

Source study methods: How many nucleated cells were present was estimated from reference gene primer amplification. Sequencing was performed with immunoSEQ multiplex PCR; in TCRdb, only in-frame clones are kept and a portion is missing. The V and J calls and clone size come from that table; D and trimming were worked out from the DNA. The sample includes roughly 100,000 clones, around nine tenths of them seen just once. Germline V gives CDR1 SGHRS, CDR2 YFSETQ. The V end lost 5 bases, the J end lost 0 bases, and 12 bases lay between the germline ends. The CDR3 length is 15 residues. This clone was recorded a few times.

The sequence was collected from a woman over 75 with acute or convalescent COVID-19. Sequences were obtained from peripheral blood. The rearrangement uses TRBV5-1 and TRBJ2-1; the D gene is possibly TRBD2 (5 bases). The CDR3 loop is CASSNGLASYNEQFF. The CDR3 DNA is TGCGCCAGCAGTAACGGACTGGCCTCCTACAATGAGCAGTTCTTC.